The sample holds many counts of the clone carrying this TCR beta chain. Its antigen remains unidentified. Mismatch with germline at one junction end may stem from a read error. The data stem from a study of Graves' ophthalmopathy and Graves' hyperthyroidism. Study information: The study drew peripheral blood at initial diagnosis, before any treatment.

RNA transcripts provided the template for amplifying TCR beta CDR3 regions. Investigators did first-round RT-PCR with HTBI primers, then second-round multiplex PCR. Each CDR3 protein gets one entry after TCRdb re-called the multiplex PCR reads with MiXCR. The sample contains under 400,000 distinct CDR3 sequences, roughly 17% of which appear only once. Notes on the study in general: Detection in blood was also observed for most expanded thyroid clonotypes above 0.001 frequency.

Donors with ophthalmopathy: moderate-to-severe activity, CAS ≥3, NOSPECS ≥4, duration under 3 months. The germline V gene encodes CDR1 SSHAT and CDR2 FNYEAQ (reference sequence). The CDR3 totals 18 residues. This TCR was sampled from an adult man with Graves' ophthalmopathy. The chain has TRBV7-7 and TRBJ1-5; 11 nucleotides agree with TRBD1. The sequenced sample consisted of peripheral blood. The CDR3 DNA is TGTGCTAGCAGCTCCGGACAGGGGGCAGTTTATAGCAATCAGCCCCAGCATTTT. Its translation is CASSSGQGAVYSNQPQHF.